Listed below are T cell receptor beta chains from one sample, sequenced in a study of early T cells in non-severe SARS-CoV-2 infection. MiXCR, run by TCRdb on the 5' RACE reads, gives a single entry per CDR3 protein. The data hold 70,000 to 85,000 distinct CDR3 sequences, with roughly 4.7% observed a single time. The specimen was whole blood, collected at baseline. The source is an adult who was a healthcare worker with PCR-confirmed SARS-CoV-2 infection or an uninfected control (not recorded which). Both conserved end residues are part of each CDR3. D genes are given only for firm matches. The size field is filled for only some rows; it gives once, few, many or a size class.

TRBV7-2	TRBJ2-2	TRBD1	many	TGTGCCAGCAGCTTGGCGGACAGGGCCCCCGCCGGGGAGCTGTTTTTT	CASSLADRAPAGELFF
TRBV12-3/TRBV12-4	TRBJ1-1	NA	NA	TGTGCCAGCAGTTTAGGACGGGGAGCTTTCTTT	CASSLGRGAFF
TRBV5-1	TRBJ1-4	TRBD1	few	TGCGCCAGCAGCCACGGGACAGGGAATGAAAAACTGTTTTTT	CASSHGTGNEKLFF
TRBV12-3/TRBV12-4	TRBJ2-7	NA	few	TGTGCCAGCAGCCCTGCGGGGAAAGGGACTCCGCGCGAGCAGTACTTC	CASSPAGKGTPREQYF
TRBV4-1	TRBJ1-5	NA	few	TGCGCCAGCAGCCCTGCGGCAGTCAACAATCAGCCCCAGCATTTT	CASSPAAVNNQPQHF
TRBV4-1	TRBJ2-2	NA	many	TGCGCCAGCAGCCAAGATGCCATCACCGGGGAGCTGTTTTTT	CASSQDAITGELFF
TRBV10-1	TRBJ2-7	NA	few	TGCGCCAGCAGTGAAGGGGGAGCCTACGAGCAGTACTTC	CASSEGGAYEQYF
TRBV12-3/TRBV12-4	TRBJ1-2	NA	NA	TGTGCCAGCAGTTTTCATACTCGGGGCTACACCTTC	CASSFHTRGYTF
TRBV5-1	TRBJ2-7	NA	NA	TGCGCCAGCAGCCCGGCTCCGACTAGAGGCTACGAGCAGTACTTC	CASSPAPTRGYEQYF
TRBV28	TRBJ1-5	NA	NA	TGTGCCACCTTCCGGGACAAAGGGAGAAGCAATCAGCCCCAGCATTTT	CATFRDKGRSNQPQHF
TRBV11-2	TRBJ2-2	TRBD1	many	TGTGCCAGCAGCTTCAGGGGGCTGAACACCGGGGAGCTGTTTTTT	CASSFRGLNTGELFF
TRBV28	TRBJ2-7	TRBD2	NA	TGTGCCAGCAGTTTACCTATACAGGGACTAGCGAGTTACGAGCAGTACTTC	CASSLPIQGLASYEQYF
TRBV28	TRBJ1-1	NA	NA	TGTGCCAGCAGTTTGGCGGCGAGCCCTTTCTTT	CASSLAASPFF
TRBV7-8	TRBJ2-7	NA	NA	TGTGCCAGCAGCGGGGGGTACTTCTACGAGCAGTACTTC	CASSGGYFYEQYF
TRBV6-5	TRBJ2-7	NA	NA	TGTGCCAGCAGTTCCTTAGAGGAATTGGCCTACGAGCAGTACTTC	CASSSLEELAYEQYF
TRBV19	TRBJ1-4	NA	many	TGTGCCAGTAGTGTGGGCCTGGGCGATAATGAAAAACTGTTTTTT	CASSVGLGDNEKLFF
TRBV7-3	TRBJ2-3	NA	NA	TGTGCCAGCAGCTTAACGCGGACCAGCACAGATACGCAGTATTTT	CASSLTRTSTDTQYF
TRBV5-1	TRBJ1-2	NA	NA	TGCGCCAGCAGTTTTACAGGTTCACAGCCGAATTATGGCTACACCTTC	CASSFTGSQPNYGYTF
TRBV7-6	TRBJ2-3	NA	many	TGTGCCAGCAGCTTAGGACACGGCACAGATACGCAGTATTTT	CASSLGHGTDTQYF
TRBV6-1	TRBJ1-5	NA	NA	TGTGCCAGCAGTGACTCCCACGGCAATCAGCCCCAGCATTTT	CASSDSHGNQPQHF
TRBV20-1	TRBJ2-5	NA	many	TGCAGTGCTAGGTCGGTCGGGGGAGAGACCCAGTACTTC	CSARSVGGETQYF
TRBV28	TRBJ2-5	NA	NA	TGTGCCAGCAGTTTGATAGAGACCCAGTACTTC	CASSLIETQYF
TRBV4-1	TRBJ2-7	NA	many	TGCGCCAGCAGCCTCGGCGCGCTCACCTACGAGCAGTACTTC	CASSLGALTYEQYF
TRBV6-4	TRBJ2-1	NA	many	TGTGCCAGCAGTGACCTGGGAGCCAACAATGAGCAGTTCTTC	CASSDLGANNEQFF
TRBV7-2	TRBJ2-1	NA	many	TGTGCCAGCAGCATCCACAATGAGCAGTTCTTC	CASSIHNEQFF
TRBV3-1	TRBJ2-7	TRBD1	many	TGTGCCAGCAGCCAAGGACAGGGTTTCTACGAGCAGTACTTC	CASSQGQGFYEQYF
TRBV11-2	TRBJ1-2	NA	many	TGTGCCAGCAGCTTACAGGCAGCTAACTATGGCTACACCTTC	CASSLQAANYGYTF
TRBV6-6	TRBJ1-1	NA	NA	TGTGCCAGCAGTTACGGGGGAAACTTGAACACTGAAGCTTTCTTT	CASSYGGNLNTEAFF
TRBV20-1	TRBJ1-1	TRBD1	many	TGCAGTGCTAAGTCGCCCCAGGGGGCGGGGGGCACTGAAGCTTTCTTT	CSAKSPQGAGGTEAFF
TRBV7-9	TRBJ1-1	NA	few	TGTGCCAGCAGCTTAGCAGGGGAAACTGAAGCTTTCTTT	CASSLAGETEAFF
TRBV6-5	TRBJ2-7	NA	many	TGTGCCAGCAGAGAGGGAGCGAGCGACTACGAGCAGTACTTC	CASREGASDYEQYF
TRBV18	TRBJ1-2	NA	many	TGTGCCAGCTCACCACCCACCGGTTTGGCGAACTATGGCTACACCTTC	CASSPPTGLANYGYTF
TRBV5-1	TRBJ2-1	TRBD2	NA	TGCGCCAGCAGCTTGGCTAGCGGGAAAAATGAGCAGTTCTTC	CASSLASGKNEQFF
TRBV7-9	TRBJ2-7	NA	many	TGTGCCAGCAGCTTAGCACCATCCCGGGACTACGAGCAGTACTTC	CASSLAPSRDYEQYF
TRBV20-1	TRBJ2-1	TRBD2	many	TGCAGTGCTAGAGATCTTGAGCGGGAGGCAAATGAGCAGTTCTTC	CSARDLEREANEQFF
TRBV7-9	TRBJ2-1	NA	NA	TGTGCCAGCAGCTCAAGAAGAAGCTCCTACAATGAGCAGTTCTTC	CASSSRRSSYNEQFF
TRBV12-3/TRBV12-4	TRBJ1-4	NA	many	TGTGCCAGCAGTTTAAGTGAAAAACTGTTTTTT	CASSLSEKLFF
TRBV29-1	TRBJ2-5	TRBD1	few	TGCAGCGTGGGCGCTGGGACAGGGAAGCGAGAGACCCAGTACTTC	CSVGAGTGKRETQYF
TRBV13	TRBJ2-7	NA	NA	TGTGCCAGCAGCAGACCTGGGACTTCCGAGCAGTACTTC	CASSRPGTSEQYF
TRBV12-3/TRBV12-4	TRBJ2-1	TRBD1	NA	TGTGCCAGCAGTCCGGGACAGGGGGCCGGAGAGCAGTTCTTC	CASSPGQGAGEQFF
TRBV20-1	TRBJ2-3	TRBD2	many	TGCAGTGCTCCCAATACCGGGACTAGCGGGAGCACAGATACGCAGTATTTT	CSAPNTGTSGSTDTQYF
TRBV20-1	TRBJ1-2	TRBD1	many	TGCAGTGCTAGGACAGGGGGCAGCGCCTATGGCTACACCTTC	CSARTGGSAYGYTF
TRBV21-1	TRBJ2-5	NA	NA	TGTGCCAGCAGCAAAGCCACCGGACAGGGGGATTGGACCCAGTACTTC	CASSKATGQGDWTQYF
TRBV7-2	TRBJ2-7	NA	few	TGTGCCAGCAGCCCTGAAGTGACAGTCTACGGCTACGAGCAGTACTTC	CASSPEVTVYGYEQYF
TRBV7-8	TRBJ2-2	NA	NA	TGTGCCAGCAGCCTGGGGCGACAGACGAACACCGGGGAGCTGTTTTTT	CASSLGRQTNTGELFF
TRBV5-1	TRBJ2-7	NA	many	TGCGCCAGCAGCTGGTACGGGTCGAATGCCCCCTCCTACGAGCAGTACTTC	CASSWYGSNAPSYEQYF
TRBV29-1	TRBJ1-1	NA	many	TGCAGCGTGCCTCAGACGGGTGAAGCTTTCTTT	CSVPQTGEAFF
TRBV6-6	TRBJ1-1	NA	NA	TGTGCCAGCGGTACAGGGCAGGTTGGTTACCCTGAAGCTTTCTTT	CASGTGQVGYPEAFF
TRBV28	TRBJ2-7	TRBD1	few	TGTGCCAGCAGTTTACATCCCCCTCGACAGGGGATTACATACGAGCAGTACTTC	CASSLHPPRQGITYEQYF
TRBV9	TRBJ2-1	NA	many	TGTGCCAGCACCCCGGCCATCTCCTACAATGAGCAGTTCTTC	CASTPAISYNEQFF
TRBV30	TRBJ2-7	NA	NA	TGTGCCTGGAATTCCCCTTCCTACGAGCAGTACTTC	CAWNSPSYEQYF
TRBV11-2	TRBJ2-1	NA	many	TGTGCCAGCAGCCCCGCACCCAGTATGGAGCAGTTCTTC	CASSPAPSMEQFF
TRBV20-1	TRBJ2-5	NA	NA	TGCAGTGCTAGAGATGCGCCTAGCGCCCAAGAGACCCAGTACTTC	CSARDAPSAQETQYF
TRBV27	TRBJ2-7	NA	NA	TGTGCCAGCAGTTTGGGCCGCGGCTTGTACGAGCAGTACTTC	CASSLGRGLYEQYF
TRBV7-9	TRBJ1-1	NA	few	TGTGCCAGCAGCCCTCTTATGAACACTGAAGCTTTCTTT	CASSPLMNTEAFF
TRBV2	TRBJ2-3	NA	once	TGTGCCAGCAGCGCCACATGGGCGGGTGTGCAGTATTTT	CASSATWAGVQYF
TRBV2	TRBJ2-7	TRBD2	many	TGTGCCAGCAGGACTAGCGGGAACTCGGGTGAGCAGTACTTC	CASRTSGNSGEQYF
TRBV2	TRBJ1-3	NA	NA	TGTGCCAGCAGACGTGGACAGACCTCTGGAAACACCATATATTTT	CASRRGQTSGNTIYF